Shown below are 17 T cell receptor beta chains from a single sample sequenced in a study of blood T cell repertoires in COVID-19. Profiled with immunoSEQ multiplex PCR; TCRdb holds only in-frame clones, not every one. This sample has about 240,000 clones, with roughly 90% found just once. Sequenced sample: peripheral blood. These receptors all come from a man between 60 and 75 years old with acute or convalescent COVID-19.

This clone was seen just once. V usage is TRBV13 and J usage is TRBJ2-1, with 9 bases matching TRBD2. Germline loops: CDR1 PRHDT, CDR2 FYEKMQ (reference sequence). The CDR3 is made up of 16 amino acids. J was trimmed by 7 bases and V by 5 bases; bases with no gene match: 12. CDR3 in amino acids: CASSPTRGRAWNEQFF. The CDR3 bases are TGTGCCAGCAGCCCTACCCGCGGGAGGGCCTGGAATGAGCAGTTCTTC.

This clone was counted a single time. This chain uses TRBV11-2 with TRBJ1-2; D not resolved. Germline loops: CDR1 SGHAT, CDR2 FQNNGV. The length of the CDR3 is 12 residues. V shed 1 base and J shed 8 bases, with 8 bases lying between them. For the CDR3, the DNA is TGTGCCAGCAGCTTAGGGCACCTCGGCTACACCTTC. Amino acids: CASSLGHLGYTF.

This rearrangement joins TRBV28 to TRBJ1-1; D is undetermined. Germline assignment: CDR1 MDHEN and CDR2 SYDVKM. V was pared by 3 bases and J by 2 bases, with 7 bases between. This CDR3 region has 13 residues. The CDR3 is CASSFKLNTEAFF. The CDR3 DNA reads as TGTGCCAGCAGTTTCAAACTAAACACTGAAGCTTTCTTT.

The V gene is TRBV28, the J gene TRBJ1-2; D is uncertain. In germline, CDR1 is MDHEN, CDR2 SYDVKM. V dropped 6 bases and J dropped 8 bases, with 10 bases sitting between them. The CDR3 totals 11 residues. CDR3 region: CASRLSRGYTF. In DNA form, the CDR3 reads TGTGCCAGCAGACTTTCTCGGGGCTACACCTTC.

The chain joins TRBV27 to TRBJ2-5; TRBD2 matches at 7 bases. Germline V lookup: CDR1 MNHEY, CDR2 SMNVEV (reference sequence). This CDR3 has 15 amino acids. After removal of 6 bases from V and 5 bases from J, the junction contained 12 bases not matched to a gene. Written as DNA, the CDR3 is TGTGCCAGCAGCCTTAGGGGCGGGAGTGGGGAGACCCAGTACTTC. It codes for CASSLRGGSGETQYF.

The chain couples TRBV25-1 to TRBJ2-1, with TRBD2 matching over 10 bases. This CDR3 is 16 amino acids long. In germline, CDR1 is MGHDK, CDR2 SYGVNS. The trim removed 4 bases at V and 6 bases at J, leaving 9 bases unmatched. The CDR3 coding sequence is TGTGCCAGCAGTGTCCAGCGGGAGGGAAAAGGCAATGAGCAGTTCTTC. Translated: CASSVQREGKGNEQFF.

This clone turned up a few times. The CDR3 reads CASSLSFDREQYF. The CDR3 DNA reads TGTGCCAGCAGCTTATCCTTCGATCGGGAGCAGTACTTC. V usage is TRBV7-2 and J usage is TRBJ2-7, with no clear D. With 2 bases removed from V and 7 bases from J, the gap between germline ends came to 12 bases. Germline V gives CDR1 SGHTA, CDR2 FQGNSA. This CDR3 region has 13 residues.

The chain links TRBV7-2 to TRBJ1-2, with 10 bases matching TRBD1. The V segment lost 5 bases and the J segment 5 bases; nucleotides outside the gene matches: 5. The CDR3 has 14 amino acids. Germline loops: CDR1 SGHTA, CDR2 FQGNSA. The CDR3 sequence: CASSPGDRGYGYTF. CDR3 DNA: TGTGCCAGCAGCCCAGGGGACAGGGGTTATGGCTACACCTTC. Full variable domain (missing parts from reference TRBV7-2 and TRBJ1-2): GAGVSQSPSNKVTEKGKDVELRCDPISGHTALYWYRQSLGQGLEFLIYFQGNSAPDKSGLPSDRFSAERTGGSVSTLTIQRTQQEDSAVYLCASSPGDRGYGYTFGSGTRLTVV.

The chain joins TRBV29-1 to TRBJ2-3; 9 nucleotides agree with TRBD2. CDR1 and CDR2 (germline): SQVTM, ANQGSEA. Unmatched junction bases numbered 4, after V lost 6 bases and J lost 0 bases. There are 14 residues in the CDR3. The CDR3 DNA reads TGCAGCGTCCTGACTAGCGGAAGCACAGATACGCAGTATTTT. It yields the protein CSVLTSGSTDTQYF.

In this sample, this clone turned up once. This chain uses TRBV7-3 with TRBJ2-1; 9 bases agree with TRBD2. The CDR3 has 16 amino acids. CDR1 SGHTA and CDR2 FQGTGA come from the germline V gene. The V segment lost 2 bases and the J segment 4 bases; nucleotides outside the gene matches: 6. DNA for the CDR3: TGTGCCAGCAGCTTAGGACCTAGCGGGAAATACAATGAGCAGTTCTTC. Translated, it gives CASSLGPSGKYNEQFF.

With respect to this clone: This CDR3 is also generated by other DNA sequences in the sample. The J gene is TRBJ1-5, the V gene TRBV3-1 (or the pseudogene TRBV3-2); D gene uncertain. With 1 base removed from V and 1 base from J, the gap between germline ends came to 5 bases. This CDR3 has 14 residues. Germline CDR1 and CDR2: LGHDT and YNNKEL (reference sequence). The CDR3 bases are TGTGCCAGCAGCCAAGGCAGGAGCAATCAGCCCCAGCATTTT. Translating it yields CASSQGRSNQPQHF.

The gene calls are TRBV11-3 and TRBJ1-6, with D uncertain. Looked up from germline, CDR1 is SGHNT and CDR2 is YENEEA. V shed 0 bases and J shed 8 bases, with 5 bases lying between them. The CDR3 is made up of 13 amino acids. The CDR3 DNA reads as TGTGCCAGCAGCTTAGATCCTGATTCACCCCTCCACTTT. It is translated as CASSLDPDSPLHF.

This clone was counted a single time. The CDR3 sequence is CASSVAARGYEQYF. CDR3 in DNA: TGTGCCAGCAGCGTAGCTGCCAGGGGGTACGAGCAGTACTTC. The V call is TRBV9, the J call TRBJ2-7, with 7 bases that match TRBD1. J gave up 4 bases and V 0 bases, and 4 bases lay outside the gene matches. Germline-derived CDR1 and CDR2 are SGDLS and YYNGEE. CDR3 length: 14 amino acids.

The chain joins TRBV11-3 to TRBJ1-4; possibly TRBD1 for D (6 bases). The CDR3 has 14 residues. Between the trimmed V and J ends, which lost 5 bases and 1 base, there was a span of 8 bases. Germline V gene data show CDR1 as SGHNT and CDR2 as YENEEA. In DNA form, the CDR3 reads TGTGCCAGCAGCCTACAGGGAACTAATGAAAAACTGTTTTTT. As protein: CASSLQGTNEKLFF.

The chain links TRBV12-3 or TRBV12-4 to TRBJ2-7; D is unresolved. The CDR3 length is 12 residues. V gave up 4 bases and J gave up 3 bases, with 7 bases separating them. The chain's CDR3 is CASSSGIYEQYF. The CDR3 nucleotides read TGTGCCAGCAGTTCAGGCATCTACGAGCAGTACTTC.

J is TRBJ2-5 and V is TRBV4-2, with D possibly matching TRBD2 (6 bases). The CDR3 spans 17 residues. The V end lost 3 bases, the J end lost 1 base, and 18 bases lay between the germline ends. Per the germline V gene, CDR1 is LGHNA and CDR2 is YNFKEQ. CDR3 amino acids: CASSHTRDSGFQETQYF. The CDR3 region has the DNA TGTGCCAGCAGCCATACTCGGGATAGCGGCTTCCAAGAGACCCAGTACTTC.

This rearrangement joins TRBV9 to TRBJ2-3; D gene ambiguous. The germline V gene encodes CDR1 SGDLS and CDR2 YYNGEE. The CDR3 has 15 amino acids. V was pared by 0 bases and J by 0 bases, with 8 bases between. CDR3 nucleotide sequence: TGTGCCAGCAGCGTAGCTTTGCGGAGCACAGATACGCAGTATTTT. The encoded protein is CASSVALRSTDTQYF.